These 18 T cell receptor beta chains originate from one sample sequenced in a study of cytomegalovirus exposure and HLA in healthy donors. PCR involved 60 Vbeta and 13 Jbeta primers. Profiled with immunoSEQ multiplex PCR; TCRdb holds only in-frame clones, not every one. Here the sample spans over 150,000 clones, more than 60% being singletons. Input material: PBMCs. The receptors stem from a woman aged 55-69 years in good health and CMV-seropositive.

The rearrangement links TRBV30 to TRBJ2-5; TRBD2 matches at 7 bases. The CDR3 contains 12 residues. Trimming at V came to 4 bases and at J to 9 bases, leaving 8 bases not matched to a gene. Per the germline V gene, CDR1 is GTSNPN and CDR2 is SVGIG (reference sequence). CDR3 residues: CAWIVGAGAQYF. The CDR3 DNA reads as TGTGCCTGGATAGTCGGCGCGGGGGCCCAGTACTTC. The whole variable domain, remainder taken from reference TRBV30 and TRBJ2-5, is SQTIHQWPATLVQPVGSPLSLECTVEGTSNPNLYWYRQAAGRGLQLLFYSVGIGQISSEVPQNLSASRPQDRQFILSSKKLLLSDSGFYLCAWIVGAGAQYFGPGTRLLVL.

The chain carries TRBV10-3 and TRBJ1-1, with D perhaps TRBD1 (6 bases). Trimming stripped 7 bases from V and 1 base from J, with 10 bases between. This CDR3 has 13 residues. Germline values: CDR1 ENHRY, CDR2 SYGVKD. The CDR3 reads CAITPGQNTEAFF. In DNA form, the CDR3 reads TGTGCCATCACCCCGGGACAGAACACTGAAGCTTTCTTT.

The genes are TRBV27 and TRBJ2-1, with TRBD1 matching 8 bases. The germline V gene encodes CDR1 MNHEY and CDR2 SMNVEV (reference sequence). This CDR3 is built from 15 residues. V lost 2 bases to trimming and J lost 3 bases; unmatched junction nucleotides: 3. For the CDR3, the DNA is TGTGCCAGCAGTTTAAGTGGACAGGGCTACAATGAGCAGTTCTTC. Encoded protein: CASSLSGQGYNEQFF.

This clone occurred a few times. The V and J genes are TRBV19 and TRBJ1-5; tentative D call: TRBD1 (5 bases). V was cut by 3 bases and J by 3 bases, with 9 bases left in between. The CDR3 contains 14 residues. Germline CDR1 is LNHDA and CDR2 is SQIVND (reference sequence). The DNA of the CDR3 is TGTGCCAGTAGTATGAGGGGACTCAATCAGCCCCAGCATTTT. It is translated as CASSMRGLNQPQHF.

This clone was counted between two and nine times. This sample also contains other DNA sequences that code for the same CDR3. The chain combines TRBV7-2 with TRBJ1-6, with D tentatively TRBD1 (5 bases). Trimming took off 1 base at V and 8 bases at J, with 9 bases between the two ends. The CDR3 loop spans 14 amino acids. Germline V gene lookup returns CDR1 SGHTA and CDR2 FQGNSA. CDR3 sequence reads: CASSLEGQDSPLHF. CDR3 sequence (DNA): TGTGCCAGCAGCTTAGAGGGGCAGGATTCACCCCTCCACTTT.

The chain couples TRBV4-2 to TRBJ1-1; TRBD1 is a possible D gene (6 bases). Germline CDR1 reads LGHNA; CDR2 reads YNFKEQ. The CDR3 length is 17 residues. V lost 4 bases, J lost 1 base, and 19 bases lay in between. The CDR3 sequence: CASSPTFGGAGNTEAFF. Written as DNA, the CDR3 is TGTGCCAGCAGCCCAACCTTTGGGGGGGCGGGGAACACTGAAGCTTTCTTT.

The genes are TRBV7-9 and TRBJ1-6; D is uncertain. The germline V gene has CDR1 SEHNR and CDR2 FQNEAQ (reference sequence). The germline V and J ends were trimmed by 3 bases and 12 bases, with 12 bases remaining between them. The CDR3 is 13 amino acids. The CDR3 nucleotides read TGTGCCAGCAGCTTGGAGGGCAGTCTACCCCTCCACTTT. Translated: CASSLEGSLPLHF.

The chain employs TRBV5-8 and TRBJ2-5; D remains ambiguous. Trimming took off 2 bases at V and 11 bases at J, with 10 bases between the two ends. The CDR3 is 11 amino acids. In germline, CDR1 is SGHTS, CDR2 YDEGEE. CDR3 sequence: CASSLTTEQYF. The CDR3 coding sequence is TGTGCCAGCAGCTTAACTACTGAGCAGTACTTC.

This rearrangement joins TRBV1 to TRBJ2-5; the D call TRBD2 from the table was never checked on the DNA. TRBV1 is a pseudogene segment. This CDR3 has 14 amino acids. The CDR3 nucleotides read TGCACCACTGCGACGGGGACTGGAGGAGAGACCCAGTACTTC. Protein sequence: CTTATGTGGETQYF.

This clone has more than one count but fewer than ten. The rearrangement joins TRBV4-1 to TRBJ1-3; a weak D match, TRBD1 (6 bases). The length of the CDR3 is 17 residues. The germline V gene encodes CDR1 MGHRA and CDR2 YSYEKL. Trimming cost V 1 base and J 0 bases, with 13 bases left between them. The CDR3 loop is CASSQGGQPRSGNTIYF. The DNA of the CDR3 is TGCGCCAGCAGCCAAGGTGGACAGCCCCGCTCTGGAAACACCATATATTTT.

This clone was seen just once. The chain couples TRBV18 to TRBJ2-7, with D uncertain. With 2 bases removed from V and 0 bases from J, the gap between germline ends came to 11 bases. CDR3 length: 15 residues. In germline, CDR1 is KGHSH, CDR2 LQKENI. The CDR3: CASSPVRTSSYEQYF. The CDR3 DNA reads as TGTGCCAGCTCACCAGTTCGAACTTCCTCCTACGAGCAGTACTTC.

This clone was seen only a few times. The chain links TRBV28 to TRBJ1-4; 8 bases align to TRBD1. Germline V gene sequence: CDR1 MDHEN, CDR2 SYDVKM. The V gene end was trimmed by 4 bases and the J gene end by 3 bases; junction bases not matched to a gene: 10. CDR3 length equals 17 residues. The CDR3 coding sequence is TGTGCCAGCAGTTCTCCTGGACAGGGTAGATCTAATGAAAAACTGTTTTTT. This gives the protein CASSSPGQGRSNEKLFF.

The gene calls are TRBV5-3 and TRBJ2-3; the match to TRBD2 covers 9 bases. TRBV5-3 is flagged as an ORF with uncertain function. V was pared by 4 bases and J by 1 base, with 19 bases of the junction left unmatched. The CDR3 extends over 20 amino acids. The CDR3 here is CARSTDCLAGRLDCTDTQYF. The CDR3 bases are TGTGCCAGAAGCACGGATTGCCTAGCGGGGCGTCTTGACTGCACAGATACGCAGTATTTT.

This chain joins TRBV7-8 and TRBJ2-7; possible D gene TRBD1, 6 bases. Germline V gives CDR1 SGHVS, CDR2 FQNEAQ. CDR3 size: 12 residues. Trimming pared 5 bases from V and 5 bases from J, leaving 10 bases between. Written as DNA, the CDR3 is TGTGCCAGCAGCCCAGAGGGGGACGAGCAGTACTTC. It codes for CASSPEGDEQYF.

This chain links TRBV9 with TRBJ2-3; 8 bases fit TRBD1. Germline trimming cut 0 bases from V and 2 bases from J; bases unmatched to any gene: 5. Germline loops: CDR1 SGDLS, CDR2 YYNGEE. The CDR3 contains 16 residues. The CDR3 sequence: CASSVARGLITDTQYF. The CDR3 DNA follows: TGTGCCAGCAGCGTAGCCAGGGGGCTGATCACAGATACGCAGTATTTT.

This sequence joins TRBV5-1 and TRBJ2-2, with 11 bases matching TRBD2. V dropped 3 bases and J dropped 4; count of bases not matched to a gene: 2. The CDR3 length is 15 residues. Per the germline V gene, CDR1 is SGHRS and CDR2 is YFSETQ. CDR3 bases: TGCGCCAGCAGCTCTCTAGCGGGAGGCACCGGGGAGCTGTTTTTT. Amino acid sequence: CASSSLAGGTGELFF.

The chain recombines TRBV5-6 with TRBJ1-2, with D perhaps TRBD1 (5 bases). The V end lost 4 bases, the J end lost 3 bases, and 16 bases lay between the germline ends. CDR1 SGHDT and CDR2 YYEEEE come from the germline V gene. The length of the CDR3 is 15 residues. The CDR3 here is CASSPWSSGDYGYTF. The DNA for the CDR3 is TGTGCCAGCAGCCCGTGGTCGTCGGGGGACTATGGCTACACCTTC.

This clone was observed a few times. J is TRBJ1-3 and V is TRBV30; D gene unclear. The V end was cut by 4 bases, the J end by 2 bases, with 9 bases between. This CDR3 comprises 13 residues. Looked up from germline, CDR1 is GTSNPN and CDR2 is SVGIG (reference sequence). The CDR3 loop reads CAWNREAGNTIYF. DNA of the CDR3: TGTGCCTGGAATAGGGAGGCTGGAAACACCATATATTTT.